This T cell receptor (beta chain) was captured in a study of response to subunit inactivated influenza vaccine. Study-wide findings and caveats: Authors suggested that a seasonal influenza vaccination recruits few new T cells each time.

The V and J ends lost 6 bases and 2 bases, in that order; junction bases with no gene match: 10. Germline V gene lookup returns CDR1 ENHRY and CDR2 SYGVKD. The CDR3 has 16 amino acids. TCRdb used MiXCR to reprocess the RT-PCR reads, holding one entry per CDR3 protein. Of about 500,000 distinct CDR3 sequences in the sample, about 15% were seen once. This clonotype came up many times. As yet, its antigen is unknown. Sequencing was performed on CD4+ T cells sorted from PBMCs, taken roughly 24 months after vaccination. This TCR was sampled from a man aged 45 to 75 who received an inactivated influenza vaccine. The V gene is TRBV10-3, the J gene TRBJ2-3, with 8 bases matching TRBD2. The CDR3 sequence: CAISQPGGGSTDTQYF. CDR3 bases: TGTGCCATCAGCCAACCTGGCGGGGGGTCCACAGATACGCAGTATTTT.